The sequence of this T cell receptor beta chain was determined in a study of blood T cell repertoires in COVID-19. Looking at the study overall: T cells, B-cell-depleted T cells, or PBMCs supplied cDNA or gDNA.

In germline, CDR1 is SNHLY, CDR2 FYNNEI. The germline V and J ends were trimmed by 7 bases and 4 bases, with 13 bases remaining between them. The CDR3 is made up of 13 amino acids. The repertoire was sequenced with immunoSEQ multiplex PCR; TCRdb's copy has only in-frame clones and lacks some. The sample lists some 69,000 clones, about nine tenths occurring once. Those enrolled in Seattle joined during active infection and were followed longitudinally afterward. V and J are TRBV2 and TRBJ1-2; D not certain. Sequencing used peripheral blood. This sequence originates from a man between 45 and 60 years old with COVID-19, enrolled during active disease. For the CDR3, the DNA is TGTGCCAGCACTCTACAGTCGTTCTATGGCTACACCTTC. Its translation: CASTLQSFYGYTF.